These T cell receptor beta chains were read from a single sample in a study of blood T cell repertoires in COVID-19. Sequenced by immunoSEQ multiplex PCR; TCRdb stores in-frame clones only, minus some. The table includes about 310,000 clones, around 87% detected once. Sequencing used peripheral blood. The receptors shown here come from a woman aged 50 to 65 who had recovered from COVID-19. The CDR3 runs from the conserved cysteine through the conserved F or W. A D gene is named only where the DNA matches it firmly. Size values are once, few and many counts, or a class for expanded clones, and some rows have none.

-	TRBJ2-5	-	TRBV6-5	CASSYLGAQETQYF
once	TRBJ2-3	-	TRBV13	CASHRTAGDTQYF
-	TRBJ1-5	TRBD1	TRBV30	CAWSGGTAGNQPQHF
once	TRBJ2-7	TRBD1	TRBV4-3	CASSQEWTGGYEQYF
few	TRBJ1-1	-	TRBV9	CASSILDRQNTEAFF
-	TRBJ1-1	-	TRBV11-2	CASSLGVEAFF
-	TRBJ1-4	-	TRBV27	CASRMSYALNEKLFF
-	TRBJ1-2	-	TRBV30	CAWSVWRDNYGYTF
-	TRBJ2-7	-	TRBV3-1/TRBV3-2	CASSPRDWGPYEQYF
-	TRBJ1-2	TRBD1	TRBV19	CASRDRALDGYTF
-	TRBJ2-2	TRBD1	TRBV6-5	CASSRQGDTGELFF
-	TRBJ2-3	TRBD2	TRBV3-1/TRBV3-2	CASSQYASGGAVDTQYF
-	TRBJ2-7	-	TRBV28	CASSSAGRTSYEQYF
-	TRBJ2-1	-	TRBV9	CASSVDRNNEQFF
-	TRBJ2-5	TRBD2	TRBV24-1	CATSDVAGGGEETQYF
-	TRBJ1-3	TRBD1	TRBV9	CASSVEGTGSGNTIYF
-	TRBJ2-1	-	TRBV11-3	CASSVSSSYNEQFF
few	TRBJ2-7	TRBD1	TRBV28	CASSSGTGEYEQYF
-	TRBJ2-1	-	TRBV3-1/TRBV3-2	CASSLRTDRNNEQFF
-	TRBJ2-4	TRBD1	TRBV5-6	CASSGYPGQGAKNIQYF
-	TRBJ1-2	-	TRBV7-2	CASSFGSGGIANYGYTF
-	TRBJ2-5	TRBD2	TRBV7-8	CASSHIAGGPRETQYF
-	TRBJ2-3	-	TRBV5-4	CASSLVAPTDTQYF
-	TRBJ1-2	-	TRBV6-2/TRBV6-3	CASSYGGGYGYTF
-	TRBJ2-3	-	TRBV19	CASSQGMTDTQYF
-	TRBJ2-1	TRBD1	TRBV18	CASSPGYEWDSSGNEQFF
-	TRBJ1-1	TRBD1	TRBV7-9	CASSLAGGGGRAFF
-	TRBJ2-7	-	TRBV7-8	CASSLATGLPNYEQYF
-	TRBJ1-2	-	TRBV28	CASSPPGNYGYTF
-	TRBJ2-1	TRBD2	TRBV10-3	CAISESGGTNEQFF
once	TRBJ2-1	TRBD1	TRBV24-1	CATGGQGSSYNEQFF
once	TRBJ2-1	TRBD2	TRBV2	CASSETTSGWGEQFF
-	TRBJ2-2	TRBD2	TRBV10-1	CASSIGLAGAGELFF
-	TRBJ2-3	TRBD2	TRBV4-1	CASSQGLAGDWDTQYF
-	TRBJ1-5	-	TRBV28	CASSLGGGNQPQHF
-	TRBJ1-3	-	TRBV3-1/TRBV3-2	CASSQTGASGNTIYF
-	TRBJ2-7	-	TRBV6-5	CASKGQGKYEQYF
-	TRBJ2-1	TRBD2	TRBV7-8	CASSLASSGGNEQFF
-	TRBJ1-6	TRBD1	TRBV5-6	CASSLTGMGSPLHF
few	TRBJ2-6	-	TRBV6-6	CASSYESGSGANVLTF
-	TRBJ1-1	-	TRBV28	CASRGDTEAFF
-	TRBJ1-1	TRBD1	TRBV28	CATLDHHSNRGYTEAFF
-	TRBJ1-5	-	TRBV6-5	CASRDRQYDQPQHF
-	TRBJ2-2	TRBD1	TRBV5-1	CASSLWTGGTGELFF
once	TRBJ2-4	-	TRBV20-1	CSASGAVAKNIQYF
-	TRBJ2-7	-	TRBV2	CASTRDITYEQYF
-	TRBJ2-7	-	TRBV6-2/TRBV6-3	CASSHGEVGYF
few	TRBJ1-2	-	TRBV11-2	CASSPAGGAPYGYTF
-	TRBJ1-1	TRBD1	TRBV28	CASSTGVAEAFF